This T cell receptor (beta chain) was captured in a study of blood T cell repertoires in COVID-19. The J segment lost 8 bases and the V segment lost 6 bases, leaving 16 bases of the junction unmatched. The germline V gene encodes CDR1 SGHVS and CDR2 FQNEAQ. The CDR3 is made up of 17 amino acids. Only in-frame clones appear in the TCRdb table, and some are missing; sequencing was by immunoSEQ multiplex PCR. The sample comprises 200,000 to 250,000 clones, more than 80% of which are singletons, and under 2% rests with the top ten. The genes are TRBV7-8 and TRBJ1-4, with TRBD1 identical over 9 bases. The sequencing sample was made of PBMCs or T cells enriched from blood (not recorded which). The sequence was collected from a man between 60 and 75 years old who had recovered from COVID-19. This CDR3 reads CASSQTPRQGGHEKLFF. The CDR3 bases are TGTGCCAGCAGTCAAACCCCGAGACAGGGGGGACACGAAAAACTGTTTTTT.